This entry lists 10 T cell receptor beta chains sequenced from one sample in a study of shared clonotypes between healthy human individuals. Using immunoSEQ multiplex PCR, the repertoire was profiled, and TCRdb retains in-frame clones only, with some absent. The sample yields approximately 1,500,000 clones, around 98% seen once. The sample consisted of naive CD4+ T cells sorted from blood. Subset of the sample: CD45RA+ positively selected. The receptors were gathered from a man under 40 in good health.

J is TRBJ2-7 and V is TRBV10-1; 10 bases match TRBD1. The germline V gene encodes CDR1 WNHNN and CDR2 SYGVQD (reference sequence). Trimming at V came to 5 bases and at J to 2 bases, leaving 3 bases not matched to a gene. The CDR3 runs to 14 residues. The CDR3 sequence is CASSPGTGAYEQYF. The CDR3 coding sequence is TGCGCCAGCAGTCCCGGGACAGGGGCCTACGAGCAGTACTTC.

This chain joins TRBV5-1 and TRBJ2-1; weak D call: TRBD2 (6 bases). The V and J ends lost 6 bases and 1 base respectively, with 14 bases between them. In germline, CDR1 is SGHRS, CDR2 YFSETQ. The CDR3 sequence is 15 residues long. The CDR3 sequence is CASTNSGESYNEQFF. DNA for the CDR3: TGCGCCAGCACCAATTCGGGGGAATCCTACAATGAGCAGTTCTTC.

This chain connects TRBV9 to TRBJ2-2; 10 positions match TRBD1. Germline-derived CDR1 and CDR2 are SGDLS and YYNGEE. CDR3 length: 17 residues. Unmatched junction bases numbered 9, after V lost 0 bases and J lost 7 bases. The CDR3 DNA reads as TGTGCCAGCAGCGTAGGAATCGACAGGGGGCTCGGCGGGGAGCTGTTTTTT. Its protein product is CASSVGIDRGLGGELFF.

Worth noting for this clone: The same CDR3 also results from other DNA sequences found in this sample. This rearrangement joins TRBV29-1 to TRBJ2-1; 10 bases are shared with TRBD1. Germline assignment: CDR1 SQVTM and CDR2 ANQGSEA. The CDR3 loop spans 14 amino acids. The junction had 5 bases not matched to a gene; V was cut back by 2 bases and J by 7 bases. For the CDR3, the DNA is TGCAGCGTTGAACGGGACAGGGGTTATAATGAGCAGTTCTTC. Translated, it gives CSVERDRGYNEQFF.

This chain uses TRBV18 with TRBJ1-1; no reliable D call. CDR1 KGHSH and CDR2 LQKENI come from the germline V gene. The CDR3 is 17 residues long. The V and J ends lost 1 base and 0 bases respectively, with 15 bases between them. CDR3 sequence: CASSPLFGTWMNTEAFF. The DNA of the CDR3 is TGTGCCAGCTCACCACTTTTTGGAACATGGATGAACACTGAAGCTTTCTTT.

Regarding this clone: Other nucleotide sequences from this sample produce the same CDR3. V is TRBV13 and J is TRBJ2-3; D is uncertain. V gave up 5 bases and J gave up 2 bases, with 8 bases separating them. The V gene's germline CDR1 is PRHDT and CDR2 FYEKMQ (reference sequence). The CDR3 is 13 amino acids. CDR3 nucleotide sequence: TGTGCCAGCAGCCCGACGCCCACAGATACGCAGTATTTT. It yields the protein CASSPTPTDTQYF.

As DNA, the CDR3 is TGTGCCAGCAGTCTCCCAGATACGCAGTATTTT. Residues: CASSLPDTQYF. The chain carries TRBV6-6 and TRBJ2-3; D call uncertain. The CDR3 loop spans 11 amino acids. Looked up from germline, CDR1 is MNHNY and CDR2 is SVGAGI (reference sequence). Trimming stripped 5 bases from V and 4 bases from J, with 4 bases between.

The V and J genes are TRBV5-4 and TRBJ2-7; 8 nucleotides match TRBD1. Per the germline V gene, CDR1 is SGHNT and CDR2 is YYREEE (reference sequence). The CDR3 length is 15 residues. The V segment lost 4 bases and the J segment 1 base; nucleotides outside the gene matches: 7. The CDR3 bases are TGTGCCAGCAGCGGGGGACAGGAAATTTCCTACGAGCAGTACTTC. The encoded protein is CASSGGQEISYEQYF.

The gene calls are TRBV5-1 and TRBJ2-2; D ambiguous. V gave up 4 bases and J gave up 5 bases, with 9 bases separating them. The CDR3 is 13 residues long. Germline V CDR1 and CDR2: SGHRS, YFSETQ. CDR3: CASSPRGTGELFF. As DNA, the CDR3 is TGCGCCAGCAGCCCGCGAGGAACCGGGGAGCTGTTTTTT.

This clone appeared once. The chain employs TRBV4-1 and TRBJ1-2, with TRBD1 as a possible D gene (5 bases). V shed 4 bases and J shed 6 bases, with 15 bases lying between them. The V gene's germline CDR1 is MGHRA and CDR2 YSYEKL. CDR3 length: 14 amino acids. CDR3 region: CASSPGGPRHGYTF. CDR3 nucleotide sequence: TGCGCCAGCAGCCCCGGGGGACCGAGGCATGGCTACACCTTC.